The 18 T cell receptor beta chains reported below all come from one sample, sequenced in a study of T cell repertoires in cytomegalovirus infection. TCRdb re-called the reads with MiXCR, one entry per CDR3 protein. The sample includes 600,000 to 700,000 distinct CDR3 sequences, roughly 30% of them seen just once. No antigen has been identified for these receptors. Source: cultured PBMCs, taken from culture after CMV antigen stimulation. The receptors originated from a human donor in good health (CMV status not recorded). Some clones in this sample may be carry-over from other donors' samples.

The rearrangement joins TRBV7-4 to TRBJ2-5, with 10 bases identical to TRBD2. Germline-derived CDR1 and CDR2 are SGHVT and SQSDAQ. The CDR3 is 14 residues long. V lost 3 bases to trimming and J lost 5 bases; unmatched junction nucleotides: 3. The CDR3: CASSFSGGPETQYF. The CDR3 coding sequence is TGTGCCAGCAGCTTTAGCGGGGGGCCGGAGACCCAGTACTTC.

The table lists this clonotype with a few counts. The chain employs TRBV27 and TRBJ1-1; D perhaps matches TRBD1 (5 bases). Trimming took 10 bases from V and 1 from J, leaving 19 bases between them. CDR1 and CDR2 from the germline V gene are MNHEY and SMNVEV (reference sequence). This CDR3 is 15 amino acids long. The CDR3 coding sequence is TGTGCCACCCGACGGCCCGGGGCGGGGAACACTGAAGCTTTCTTT. This gives the protein CATRRPGAGNTEAFF.

This clonotype turned up a few times. V gene TRBV6-5 combines with J gene TRBJ1-1, with D possibly matching TRBD1 (6 bases). The CDR3 consists of 17 residues. Germline V gives CDR1 MNHEY, CDR2 SVGAGI. V dropped 2 bases and J dropped 1 base, with 17 bases sitting between them. CDR3 bases: TGTGCCAGCAGTTACGGGCGGGGGCGGTCGGCGAACACTGAAGCTTTCTTT. Its protein product is CASSYGRGRSANTEAFF.

This clonotype was seen a handful of times. A much bigger clone sits one base away, suggesting this may be a read error. J is TRBJ2-7 and V is TRBV7-2, with D maybe TRBD1 (5 bases). The V gene lost 1 base and the J gene lost 5 bases, with 6 bases spanning the gap. Germline assignment: CDR1 SGHTA and CDR2 FQGNSA. The CDR3 has 12 residues. The CDR3 region has the DNA TGTGCCAGCAGCTTAGTGGGGCACGAGCAGTACTTC. It is translated as CASSLVGHEQYF.

The count of this clonotype is one. The chain employs TRBV15 and TRBJ1-5; D might be TRBD1 (5 bases). The ends were cut back, 1 base at V and 0 bases at J, with 10 bases in the middle. CDR1 and CDR2 from the germline V gene are LNHNV and YYDKDF (reference sequence). The CDR3 contains 16 residues. CDR3 in amino acids: CATSRASGHSNQPQHF. The CDR3 DNA follows: TGTGCCACCAGCAGAGCTTCCGGACATAGCAATCAGCCCCAGCATTTT.

The chain recombines TRBV12-3 or TRBV12-4 with TRBJ1-1; TRBD1 matches at 7 bases. Trimming cost V 5 bases and J 4 bases; bases outside gene matches: 7. CDR3 length: 14 amino acids. CDR3 amino acids: CASSPRQGFTEAFF. In DNA form, the CDR3 reads TGTGCCAGCAGTCCTCGACAGGGCTTCACTGAAGCTTTCTTT.

The DNA for the CDR3 is TGCAGTGCCGGTACGATGGAGACCCAGTACTTC. Translated: CSAGTMETQYF. The rearrangement links TRBV20-1 to TRBJ2-5; D unresolved. V was pared by 6 bases and J by 5 bases, with 10 bases between. The CDR3 covers 11 residues. Germline lookup yields CDR1 DFQATT and CDR2 SNEGSKA (reference sequence).

The chain's CDR3 is CASSPGASGRTDTQYF. CDR3 coding DNA: TGTGCCAGCAGCCCCGGGGCTAGCGGCCGCACAGATACGCAGTATTTT. The chain carries TRBV9 and TRBJ2-3; 7 bases agree with TRBD2. Unmatched junction bases numbered 9, after V lost 4 bases and J lost 1 base. The CDR3 has 16 amino acids. The germline V gene encodes CDR1 SGDLS and CDR2 YYNGEE.

This clonotype was seen at least ten times. J is TRBJ1-2 and V is TRBV7-2, with 9 positions matching TRBD1. Germline V gene data show CDR1 as SGHTA and CDR2 as FQGNSA. This CDR3 spans 15 amino acids. V trimming: 4 bases; J trimming: 2 bases; junction bases outside the gene matches: 5. The CDR3 loop reads CASSYLTGGNYGYTF. The DNA for the CDR3 is TGTGCCAGCAGCTATCTAACAGGGGGCAACTATGGCTACACCTTC.

This clonotype was seen a handful of times. The V call is TRBV5-4, the J call TRBJ2-3; 8 nucleotides line up with TRBD2. Trimming at V came to 4 bases and at J to 4 bases, leaving 11 bases not matched to a gene. The CDR3 runs to 16 residues. CDR1 SGHNT and CDR2 YYREEE come from the germline V gene (reference sequence). The CDR3 sequence: CASSPGGLAGADTQYF. The CDR3 DNA follows: TGTGCCAGCAGCCCCGGAGGGCTAGCGGGCGCAGATACGCAGTATTTT.

The rearrangement joins TRBV7-4 to TRBJ2-1; 11 positions match TRBD2. V lost 4 bases to trimming and J lost 7 bases; unmatched junction nucleotides: 3. This CDR3 has 14 residues. CDR1 is SGHVT, CDR2 SQSDAQ, per germline. In DNA form, the CDR3 reads TGTGCCAGCAGCTATAGCGGGGGGGTTAATGAGCAGTTCTTC. The encoded protein is CASSYSGGVNEQFF.

The table lists this clonotype with a few counts. This rearrangement joins TRBV6-6 to TRBJ1-3; D is perhaps TRBD1 (6 bases). This CDR3 comprises 14 residues. The V end was cut by 4 bases, the J end by 2 bases, with 9 bases between. The germline CDR1 and CDR2 sequences are MNHNY and SVGAGI (reference sequence). In DNA form, the CDR3 reads TGTGCCAGCAGTTCGGCAGGGGCTGGAAACACCATATATTTT. Amino acid sequence: CASSSAGAGNTIYF.

In this sample, this clonotype turned up many times. The chain recombines TRBV7-2 with TRBJ2-7, with 11 bases that match TRBD2. Germline V gives CDR1 SGHTA, CDR2 FQGNSA. The CDR3 spans 18 residues. The junction had 18 bases not matched to a gene; V was cut back by 4 bases and J by 7 bases. The chain's CDR3 is CASSSLAGLAEGLGEQYF. The CDR3 DNA reads TGTGCCAGCAGCTCACTTGCGGGACTAGCGGAGGGCCTTGGGGAGCAGTACTTC. The full variable domain, in which reference TRBV7-2 and TRBJ2-7 provide the parts outside the CDR3, is GAGVSQSPSNKVTEKGKDVELRCDPISGHTALYWYRQSLGQGLEFLIYFQGNSAPDKSGLPSDRFSAERTGGSVSTLTIQRTQQEDSAVYLCASSSLAGLAEGLGEQYFGPGTRLTVT.

The V gene is TRBV20-1, the J gene TRBJ1-3, with D unclear. Germline assignment: CDR1 DFQATT and CDR2 SNEGSKA (reference sequence). This CDR3 has 14 residues. Trimming shortened V by 0 bases and J by 0 bases, and 6 bases separated the two germline ends. The CDR3 region is CSARDFRSGNTIYF. CDR3 DNA sequence: TGCAGTGCTAGAGATTTCCGCTCTGGAAACACCATATATTTT.

The chain is built from TRBV6-8 and TRBJ1-2; D possibly corresponds to TRBD1 (5 bases). Trimming stripped 6 bases from V and 0 bases from J, with 11 bases between. Germline values: CDR1 MNHGY, CDR2 SAAAGT. There are 14 residues in the CDR3. CDR3 protein: CASREGRANYGYTF. Written as DNA, the CDR3 is TGTGCCAGCAGGGAGGGCAGGGCTAACTATGGCTACACCTTC.

The J gene is TRBJ2-1, the V gene TRBV7-4, with D unresolved. Germline V gene data show CDR1 as SGHVT and CDR2 as SQSDAQ. The CDR3 totals 14 residues. V shed 1 base and J shed 5 bases, with 9 bases lying between them. This CDR3 is CASSLVSRNNEQFF. CDR3 nucleotides: TGTGCCAGCAGCTTAGTGAGCCGAAACAATGAGCAGTTCTTC.

Ten or more counts support this clonotype. The chain couples TRBV7-8 to TRBJ2-1; 10 bases map to TRBD2. V trimming: 1 base; J trimming: 4 bases; junction bases outside the gene matches: 4. In germline, CDR1 is SGHVS, CDR2 FQNEAQ. CDR3 length: 16 residues. DNA for the CDR3: TGTGCCAGCAGCTTAGGGGGAGCGGGGGGGTACAATGAGCAGTTCTTC. Encoded protein: CASSLGGAGGYNEQFF.

This clonotype was counted at least ten times. The chain couples TRBV7-2 to TRBJ2-1; TRBD2 matches 8 bases. The CDR3 covers 16 residues. Trimming removed 1 base from V and 7 bases from J; junction bases left unmatched: 9. The germline gives CDR1 SGHTA, CDR2 FQGNSA. CDR3 sequence: CASSLDLAGSLNEQFF. In DNA form, the CDR3 reads TGTGCCAGCAGCTTAGATTTAGCGGGAAGCTTGAATGAGCAGTTCTTC.